This is a list of T cell receptor beta chains from one sample in a study of cytomegalovirus exposure and HLA in healthy donors. The method was immunoSEQ multiplex PCR; TCRdb's version includes in-frame clones alone and lacks a portion of them. The table records roughly 36,000 clones, around three quarters of them present only once. Sample: PBMCs. The source of these receptors is a male donor in good health and CMV-seronegative. CDR3s include the opening cysteine and the closing phenylalanine or tryptophan. D genes are given only for firm matches.

v_call	j_call	cdr3_length	d_call	cdr3_nt	cdr3_aa
TRBV19	TRBJ2-5	13	TRBD1	TGTGCCAGTGGGGACAGGGTCGGAGAGACCCAGTACTTC	CASGDRVGETQYF
TRBV9	TRBJ2-1	17	TRBD2	TGTGCCAGCAGCCCCCGACTAGCGGGGGGCCCCTACAATGAGCAGTTCTTC	CASSPRLAGGPYNEQFF
TRBV7-2	TRBJ1-1	12	NA	TGTGCCAGCAGCTTAGGAGGCCCTGAAGCTTTCTTT	CASSLGGPEAFF
TRBV10-3	TRBJ2-7	14	TRBD1	TGTGCCATCCGGACAGGAGGCTCGGGGTACGAGCAGTACTTC	CAIRTGGSGYEQYF
TRBV27	TRBJ2-7	14	TRBD1	TGTGCCAGCAGTTTATCGCGGACAGGGCCCGAGCAGTACTTC	CASSLSRTGPEQYF
TRBV14	TRBJ2-7	12	NA	TGTGCCAGCAGCCAAGTATCCTACGAGCAGTACTTC	CASSQVSYEQYF
TRBV29-1	TRBJ1-2	12	NA	TGCAGCGTTGGGGCAGGGAGGTATGGCTACACCTTC	CSVGAGRYGYTF
TRBV27	TRBJ2-1	12	NA	TGTGCCAGCCGACCAGGGGGGAATGAGCAGTTCTTC	CASRPGGNEQFF
TRBV4-2	TRBJ2-7	16	TRBD1	TGTGCCAGCAGCCAAGATACCGGGACAGCCTCCTACGAGCAGTACTTC	CASSQDTGTASYEQYF
TRBV13	TRBJ1-4	13	NA	TGTGCCAGCAGCCCAGGACGGGGTGAAAAACTGTTTTTT	CASSPGRGEKLFF
TRBV5-4	TRBJ2-7	15	TRBD2	TGTGCCAGCAGCCGAAGGACTAGCGGCTCCTACGAGCAGTACTTC	CASSRRTSGSYEQYF
TRBV6-4	TRBJ2-3	15	TRBD2	TGTGCCAGCAGTGACGGGGCGGGGGGCACAGATACGCAGTATTTT	CASSDGAGGTDTQYF
TRBV4-1	TRBJ2-7	13	NA	TGCGCCAGCAGTCTCGGGTGGCGGTACGAGCAGTACTTC	CASSLGWRYEQYF
TRBV25-1	TRBJ1-1	15	NA	TGTGCCAGCAGTGCTCTGGACAGTCCGAACACTGAAGCTTTCTTT	CASSALDSPNTEAFF
TRBV29-1	TRBJ2-1	10	NA	TGCAGCGTTGGCCAAGCCGAGCAGTTCTTC	CSVGQAEQFF
TRBV10-1	TRBJ2-7	16	TRBD1	TGCGCCAGCAGCGAAAACCGGGACAGGGGGGTCTACGAGCAGTACTTC	CASSENRDRGVYEQYF
TRBV6-4	TRBJ2-1	14	NA	TGTGCCAGCAGTGACTCGACGACTAGCAATGAGCAGTTCTTC	CASSDSTTSNEQFF
TRBV27	TRBJ1-6	12	NA	TGTGCCAGCAGTTTATTTAACAGTGACCTCCACTTT	CASSLFNSDLHF
TRBV4-1	TRBJ1-2	13	NA	TGCGCCAGCAGCCAAAGGTCAGGCGAGGGCTACACCTTC	CASSQRSGEGYTF